This T cell receptor (beta chain) was captured by sequencing in a study of blood T cell repertoires in COVID-19. Profiled with immunoSEQ multiplex PCR; TCRdb holds only in-frame clones, not every one. Of 300,000 to 350,000 clones detected, 85% to 95% appear once; the ten largest clones hold 3.5% to 5%. The CDR3 runs 14 residues. CDR1 and CDR2 (germline): ENHRY, SYGVKD. V was pared by 6 bases and J by 4 bases, with 15 bases between. This sequence was found in a woman in her twenties or thirties who had been exposed to COVID-19. V gene TRBV10-3 combines with J gene TRBJ1-2; tentative D call: TRBD1 (5 bases). The specimen was PBMCs or T cells enriched from blood (not recorded which). The DNA for the CDR3 is TGTGCCATCAGCGGGGGAGGTGGCGGCTATGGCTACACCTTC. It codes for CAISGGGGGYGYTF.